These T cell receptor beta chains were read from a single sample in a study of blood T cell repertoires in COVID-19. Produced via immunoSEQ multiplex PCR; TCRdb's table is partial and in-frame only. Here the sample spans approximately 170,000 clones, approximately 90% being singletons. The source material was peripheral blood. The receptors come from a man aged 18 to 35 with active or convalescent COVID-19. Each CDR3 is given with its conserved first and last residue. A D gene is named only where the DNA matches it firmly. The size entry is marked missing in some rows and otherwise reads once, few, many or a size class.

D gene: TRBD1; J gene: TRBJ1-3; clone size: -; CDR3 length: 13; V gene: TRBV11-2; CDR3 DNA: TGTGCCAGCAGCCTCGACAGGGGGGACACCATATATTTT; CDR3 protein: CASSLDRGDTIYF
D gene: -; J gene: TRBJ1-5; clone size: few; CDR3 length: 14; V gene: TRBV7-9; CDR3 DNA: TGTGCCAGCAGCTTAACGGGGGGCCGACAGCCCCAGCATTTT; CDR3 protein: CASSLTGGRQPQHF
D gene: -; J gene: TRBJ2-5; clone size: -; CDR3 length: 12; V gene: TRBV10-3; CDR3 DNA: TGTGCCATCTCGTCTAGCTGGGAGACCCAGTACTTC; CDR3 protein: CAISSSWETQYF
D gene: -; J gene: TRBJ1-5; clone size: -; CDR3 length: 14; V gene: TRBV25-1; CDR3 DNA: TGTGCCAGCAGTAGGGGCGCAGCCAATCAGCCCCAGCATTTT; CDR3 protein: CASSRGAANQPQHF
D gene: -; J gene: TRBJ2-6; clone size: -; CDR3 length: 16; V gene: TRBV4-2; CDR3 DNA: TGTGCCAGCAGCCAAGGGAGGAATTCTGGGGCCAACGTCCTGACTTTC; CDR3 protein: CASSQGRNSGANVLTF
D gene: -; J gene: TRBJ1-1; clone size: few; CDR3 length: 14; V gene: TRBV6-5; CDR3 DNA: TGTGCCAGCAGTTCTGCGGGAATGAACACTGAAGCTTTCTTT; CDR3 protein: CASSSAGMNTEAFF
D gene: TRBD1; J gene: TRBJ1-5; clone size: -; CDR3 length: 16; V gene: TRBV7-2; CDR3 DNA: TGTGCCAGCAGCTTGGGGGGACAGGGACTTATCTCGCCCCAGCATTTT; CDR3 protein: CASSLGGQGLISPQHF
D gene: TRBD1; J gene: TRBJ2-5; clone size: -; CDR3 length: 15; V gene: TRBV5-1; CDR3 DNA: TGCGCCAGCAGCTCGACAGGGTGGGAGATGGAGACCCAGTACTTC; CDR3 protein: CASSSTGWEMETQYF
D gene: -; J gene: TRBJ1-1; clone size: -; CDR3 length: 12; V gene: TRBV7-9; CDR3 DNA: TGTGCCAGCAGCTTAGATGCGGGGGAGGCTTTCTTT; CDR3 protein: CASSLDAGEAFF
D gene: TRBD2; J gene: TRBJ2-3; clone size: -; CDR3 length: 13; V gene: TRBV6-5; CDR3 DNA: TGTGTCTCCGGGAGGGGTTCCACAGATACGCAGTATTTT; CDR3 protein: CVSGRGSTDTQYF
D gene: TRBD1; J gene: TRBJ1-2; clone size: -; CDR3 length: 14; V gene: TRBV6-5; CDR3 DNA: TGTGCCAGCCTAGGACAGGGGGTGACCTATGGCTACACCTTC; CDR3 protein: CASLGQGVTYGYTF
D gene: TRBD1; J gene: TRBJ2-7; clone size: -; CDR3 length: 16; V gene: TRBV5-4; CDR3 DNA: TGTGCCAGCAGCATACCGGGACAGGGGGCCCCCTACGAGCAGTACTTC; CDR3 protein: CASSIPGQGAPYEQYF
D gene: TRBD1; J gene: TRBJ1-6; clone size: -; CDR3 length: 16; V gene: TRBV11-2; CDR3 DNA: TGTGCCAGCAGCCCAAGACAGGGGTTGAGTAATTCACCCCTCCACTTT; CDR3 protein: CASSPRQGLSNSPLHF
D gene: -; J gene: TRBJ1-2; clone size: -; CDR3 length: 16; V gene: TRBV14; CDR3 DNA: TGTGCCAGCAGCCAAGAGGGCCGCCCCCCGAGCTATGGCTACACCTTC; CDR3 protein: CASSQEGRPPSYGYTF
D gene: -; J gene: TRBJ1-5; clone size: -; CDR3 length: 13; V gene: TRBV7-9; CDR3 DNA: TGTGCCAGCACCCGGGGAAGCAATCAGCCCCAGCATTTT; CDR3 protein: CASTRGSNQPQHF
D gene: TRBD1; J gene: TRBJ1-2; clone size: -; CDR3 length: 14; V gene: TRBV27; CDR3 DNA: TGTGCCAGCACTCCGGGACAGGGGCGGAGTGGCTACACCTTC; CDR3 protein: CASTPGQGRSGYTF
D gene: -; J gene: TRBJ1-1; clone size: few; CDR3 length: 14; V gene: TRBV28; CDR3 DNA: TGTGCCAGCAGCCCACCTACGGGGGACACTGAAGCTTTCTTT; CDR3 protein: CASSPPTGDTEAFF
D gene: TRBD1; J gene: TRBJ1-3; clone size: -; CDR3 length: 17; V gene: TRBV4-1; CDR3 DNA: TGCGCCAGCAGTGAATACCCTGACAGGGACGCGGGAAACACCATATATTTT; CDR3 protein: CASSEYPDRDAGNTIYF
D gene: TRBD2; J gene: TRBJ2-5; clone size: -; CDR3 length: 15; V gene: TRBV6-5; CDR3 DNA: TGTGCCAGCAGGGGGCTAGCGGGGGAGTTAGAGACCCAGTACTTC; CDR3 protein: CASRGLAGELETQYF
D gene: TRBD2; J gene: TRBJ2-1; clone size: -; CDR3 length: 17; V gene: TRBV27; CDR3 DNA: TGTGCCAGCAGTTTCGACTATGGACTAGCGGGAGTCAATGAGCAGTTCTTC; CDR3 protein: CASSFDYGLAGVNEQFF
D gene: -; J gene: TRBJ1-6; clone size: -; CDR3 length: 14; V gene: TRBV6-1; CDR3 DNA: TGTGCCAGCAGTGAAATAACAGGTGATTCACCCCTCCACTTT; CDR3 protein: CASSEITGDSPLHF
D gene: TRBD2; J gene: TRBJ2-5; clone size: -; CDR3 length: 15; V gene: TRBV5-1; CDR3 DNA: TGCGCCAGCAGCCGGGAGGTGGAGGCCGGTGAGACCCAGTACTTC; CDR3 protein: CASSREVEAGETQYF
D gene: TRBD1; J gene: TRBJ1-5; clone size: -; CDR3 length: 14; V gene: TRBV19; CDR3 DNA: TGTGCCAGTAGTAGTCCGGGACAGGGTCAGCCCCAGCATTTT; CDR3 protein: CASSSPGQGQPQHF
D gene: -; J gene: TRBJ1-1; clone size: -; CDR3 length: 14; V gene: TRBV2; CDR3 DNA: TGTGCCAGCAGTGAAGTAACACCGAACACTGAAGCTTTCTTT; CDR3 protein: CASSEVTPNTEAFF
D gene: -; J gene: TRBJ1-1; clone size: -; CDR3 length: 13; V gene: TRBV24-1; CDR3 DNA: TGTGCCACCAGTGGAAAAGGGGATACTGAAGCTTTCTTT; CDR3 protein: CATSGKGDTEAFF
D gene: -; J gene: TRBJ1-6; clone size: -; CDR3 length: 12; V gene: TRBV27; CDR3 DNA: TGTGCCAGCGCCCTATATAATTCACCCCTCCACTTT; CDR3 protein: CASALYNSPLHF
D gene: -; J gene: TRBJ1-2; clone size: -; CDR3 length: 20; V gene: TRBV3-1/TRBV3-2; CDR3 DNA: TGTGCCAGCAGCCAAGATTATCCCCCAGTCTTCGGGGATCCAATCTATGGCTACACCTTC; CDR3 protein: CASSQDYPPVFGDPIYGYTF
D gene: TRBD1; J gene: TRBJ2-7; clone size: -; CDR3 length: 15; V gene: TRBV7-8; CDR3 DNA: TGTGCCAGCAGCTTCGGAGTTACAGGGGGCTACGAGCAGTACTTC; CDR3 protein: CASSFGVTGGYEQYF
D gene: TRBD1; J gene: TRBJ2-3; clone size: once; CDR3 length: 16; V gene: TRBV11-2; CDR3 DNA: TGTGCCAGCAGTCCGACAGGGGGCCTGAGCACAGATACGCAGTATTTT; CDR3 protein: CASSPTGGLSTDTQYF
D gene: TRBD1; J gene: TRBJ1-2; clone size: -; CDR3 length: 15; V gene: TRBV28; CDR3 DNA: TGTGCCAGCAGCTCCCCGGGACAGCTTAACTATGGCTACACCTTC; CDR3 protein: CASSSPGQLNYGYTF
D gene: TRBD2; J gene: TRBJ2-5; clone size: -; CDR3 length: 16; V gene: TRBV5-5; CDR3 DNA: TGTGCCAGCAGCCGGCGGGGGGGCCAGGGTCTAGAGACCCAGTACTTC; CDR3 protein: CASSRRGGQGLETQYF
D gene: -; J gene: TRBJ1-1; clone size: -; CDR3 length: 15; V gene: TRBV5-1; CDR3 DNA: TGCGCCAGCAGTCAAGACCCCGGGGGGCGCATTGAAGCTTTCTTT; CDR3 protein: CASSQDPGGRIEAFF
D gene: TRBD1; J gene: TRBJ2-3; clone size: -; CDR3 length: 12; V gene: TRBV29-1; CDR3 DNA: TGCAGCGCGGACAGGGGGCAAGCTACGCAGTATTTT; CDR3 protein: CSADRGQATQYF
D gene: TRBD2; J gene: TRBJ2-3; clone size: -; CDR3 length: 15; V gene: TRBV10-2; CDR3 DNA: TGCGCCAGCAGTGAAGGGGTAGCGGGGGCAGATACGCAGTATTTT; CDR3 protein: CASSEGVAGADTQYF
D gene: TRBD2; J gene: TRBJ2-1; clone size: -; CDR3 length: 18; V gene: TRBV4-1; CDR3 DNA: TGCGCCAGCAGCCAAGATAATAGGGGCGGGGGGGCAATAGGTGAGCAGTTCTTC; CDR3 protein: CASSQDNRGGGAIGEQFF